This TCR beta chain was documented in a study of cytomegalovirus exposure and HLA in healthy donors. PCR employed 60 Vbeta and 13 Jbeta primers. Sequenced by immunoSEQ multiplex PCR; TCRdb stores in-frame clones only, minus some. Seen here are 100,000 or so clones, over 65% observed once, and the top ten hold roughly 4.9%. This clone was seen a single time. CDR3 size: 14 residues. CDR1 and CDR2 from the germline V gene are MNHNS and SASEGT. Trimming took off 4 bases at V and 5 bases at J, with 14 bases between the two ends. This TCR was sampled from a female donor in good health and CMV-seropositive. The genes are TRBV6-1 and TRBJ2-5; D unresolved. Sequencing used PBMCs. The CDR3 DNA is TGTGCCAGCAGTGCTATTCAACTGCGGGAGACCCAGTACTTC. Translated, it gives CASSAIQLRETQYF.